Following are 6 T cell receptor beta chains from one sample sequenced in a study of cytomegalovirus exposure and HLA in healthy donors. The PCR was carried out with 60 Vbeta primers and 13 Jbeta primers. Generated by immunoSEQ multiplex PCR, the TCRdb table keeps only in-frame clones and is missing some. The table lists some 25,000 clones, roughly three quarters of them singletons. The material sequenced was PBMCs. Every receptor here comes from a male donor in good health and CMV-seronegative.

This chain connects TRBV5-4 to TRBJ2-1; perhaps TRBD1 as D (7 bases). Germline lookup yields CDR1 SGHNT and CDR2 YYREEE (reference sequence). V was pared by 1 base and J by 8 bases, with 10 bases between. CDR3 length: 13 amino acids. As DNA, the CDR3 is TGTGCCAGCAGCTTGCGCAGGGGGGATGAGCAGTTCTTC. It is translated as CASSLRRGDEQFF.

The CDR3 DNA reads TGTGCCAGCAGCGATGGACAGGAACTGTGGAGACCCCTCCACTTT. Translation gives CASSDGQELWRPLHF. This chain links TRBV9 with TRBJ1-6, with 7 bases identical to TRBD1. The J segment lost 12 bases and the V segment lost 3 bases, leaving 12 bases of the junction unmatched. The CDR3 spans 15 residues. CDR1 SGDLS and CDR2 YYNGEE come from the germline V gene.

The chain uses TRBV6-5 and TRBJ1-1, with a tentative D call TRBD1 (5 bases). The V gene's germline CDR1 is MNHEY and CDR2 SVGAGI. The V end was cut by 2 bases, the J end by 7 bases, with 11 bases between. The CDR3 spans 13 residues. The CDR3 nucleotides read TGTGCCAGCAGTTACGTCAGGGCCCGTGAAGCTTTCTTT. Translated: CASSYVRAREAFF.

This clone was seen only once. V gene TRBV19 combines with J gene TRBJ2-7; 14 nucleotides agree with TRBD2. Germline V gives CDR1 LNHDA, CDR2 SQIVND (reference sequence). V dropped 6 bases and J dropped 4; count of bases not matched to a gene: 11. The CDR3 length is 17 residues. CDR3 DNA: TGTGCCAGTAGATCCCCGGGACTAGCGGGAGTATGGTACGAGCAGTACTTC. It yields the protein CASRSPGLAGVWYEQYF.

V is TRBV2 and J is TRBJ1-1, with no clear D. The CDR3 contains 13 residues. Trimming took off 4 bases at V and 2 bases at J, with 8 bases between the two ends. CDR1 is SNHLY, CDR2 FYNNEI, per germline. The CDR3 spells CASSGERNTEAFF. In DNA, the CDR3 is TGTGCCAGCAGTGGAGAGAGAAACACTGAAGCTTTCTTT.

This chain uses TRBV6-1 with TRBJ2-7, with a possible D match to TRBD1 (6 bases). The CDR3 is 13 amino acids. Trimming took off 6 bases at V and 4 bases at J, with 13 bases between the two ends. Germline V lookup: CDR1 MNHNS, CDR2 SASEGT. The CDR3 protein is CASSRQGLYEQYF. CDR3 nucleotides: TGTGCCAGCAGCCGGCAGGGGTTATACGAGCAGTACTTC.